Each of the 22 T cell receptor beta chains below was sequenced from the same sample in a study of T cell responses to AZD1222 COVID-19 vaccine. The protocol was immunoSEQ multiplex PCR, while the TCRdb copy is restricted to in-frame clones and leaves out a portion. The table records 150,000 or so clones, about nine tenths of them present only once. The source was peripheral blood, collected on day 0 of AZD1222 vaccination. The receptor source for this set is an adult in good health.

The chain recombines TRBV6-5 with TRBJ1-4, with D possibly TRBD1 on 6 matching bases. The CDR3 covers 14 residues. In germline, CDR1 is MNHEY, CDR2 SVGAGI. V shed 6 bases and J shed 5 bases, with 13 bases lying between them. The CDR3 here is CASRPGHTNEKLFF. For the CDR3, the DNA is TGTGCCAGCAGGCCGGGACACACGAATGAAAAACTGTTTTTT.

CDR3: CASSTTGGQQPQHF. CDR3 bases: TGTGCCAGTAGTACGACAGGGGGTCAGCAGCCCCAGCATTTT. The genes are TRBV19 and TRBJ1-5; TRBD1 aligns across 9 bases. Looked up from germline, CDR1 is LNHDA and CDR2 is SQIVND (reference sequence). The CDR3 extends over 14 amino acids. J was trimmed by 7 bases and V by 4 bases; bases with no gene match: 5.

The chain is built from TRBV16 and TRBJ1-3; D unclear. CDR3 length equals 17 residues. CDR1 KGHSY and CDR2 FQNENV come from the germline V gene. V was clipped by 0 bases and J by 0 bases, with 12 bases between them. CDR3 loop: CASSQSRADSSGNTIYF. CDR3 DNA sequence: TGTGCCAGCAGCCAATCTCGGGCGGATAGCTCTGGAAACACCATATATTTT.

This chain joins TRBV7-6 and TRBJ1-2; D may be TRBD1 (5 bases). CDR3 length: 14 amino acids. The germline V and J ends were trimmed by 3 bases and 2 bases, with 10 bases remaining between them. Germline-derived CDR1 and CDR2 are SGHVS and FNYEAQ. As DNA, the CDR3 is TGTGCCAGCAGCTTTGACGGGGGGAACTATGGCTACACCTTC. Protein product: CASSFDGGNYGYTF. Together with reference TRBV7-6 and TRBJ1-2, the CDR3 gives the full variable domain: GAGVSQSPRYKVTKRGQDVALRCDPISGHVSLYWYRQALGQGPEFLTYFNYEAQQDKSGLPNDRFSAERPEGSISTLTIQRTEQRDSAMYRCASSFDGGNYGYTFGSGTRLTVV.

The chain recombines TRBV5-1 with TRBJ1-1, with 8 positions matching TRBD1. The V and J ends lost 4 bases and 2 bases, in that order; junction bases with no gene match: 13. CDR1 is SGHRS, CDR2 YFSETQ, per germline. There are 17 residues in the CDR3. The CDR3 coding sequence is TGCGCCAGCAGCCCCGGACAGGGTAATTTGCCTAACACTGAAGCTTTCTTT. As protein: CASSPGQGNLPNTEAFF.

The chain has TRBV19 and TRBJ2-7; 7 bases fit TRBD2. The CDR3 contains 13 residues. Trimming at V came to 5 bases and at J to 1 base, leaving 2 bases not matched to a gene. Germline V lookup: CDR1 LNHDA, CDR2 SQIVND (reference sequence). The DNA of the CDR3 is TGTGCCAGTAGTGTAGCGGGTTCCTACGAGCAGTACTTC. As protein: CASSVAGSYEQYF. Complete variable domain (other parts from reference TRBV19 and TRBJ2-7): DGGITQSPKYLFRKEGQNVTLSCEQNLNHDAMYWYRQDPGQGLRLIYYSQIVNDFQKGDIAEGYSVSREKKESFPLTVTSAQKNPTAFYLCASSVAGSYEQYFGPGTRLTVT.

This chain's CDR3 is CASSLGQGNYGYTF. CDR3 in DNA: TGTGCCAGCAGCCTTGGACAGGGTAACTATGGCTACACCTTC. The chain recombines TRBV5-8 with TRBJ1-2; 8 bases match TRBD1. Trimming took 4 bases from V and 1 from J; bases not matched to a gene: 3. The CDR3 runs to 14 residues. Germline lookup yields CDR1 SGHTS and CDR2 YDEGEE.

The rearrangement joins TRBV28 to TRBJ1-1; D call uncertain. Germline-derived CDR1 and CDR2 are MDHEN and SYDVKM. V lost 6 bases and J 1 base, leaving 9 bases between the germline ends. This CDR3 comprises 13 residues. The CDR3 is CASSLGKNTEAFF. The CDR3, as DNA: TGTGCCAGCAGCCTGGGAAAGAACACTGAAGCTTTCTTT.

CDR3 sequence: CASSQAGLSTDTQYF. In nucleotides, the CDR3 is TGTGCCAGCAGCCAAGCCGGACTAAGCACAGATACGCAGTATTTT. This sequence joins TRBV3-1 (or the pseudogene TRBV3-2) and TRBJ2-3, with a tentative D call TRBD2 (6 bases). The CDR3 is 15 residues long. V was clipped by 1 base and J by 0 bases, with 8 bases between them. Per the germline V gene, CDR1 is LGHDT and CDR2 is YNNKEL (reference sequence).

The chain uses TRBV12-5 and TRBJ2-3, with 11 bases aligning to TRBD2. The V gene's germline CDR1 is LGHNT and CDR2 FRNRAP. The CDR3 contains 21 residues. V shed 1 base and J 1 base; nucleotides not matched to a gene: 16. CDR3 amino acids: CASGLAFTPFTLAGGTDTQYF. CDR3 coding DNA: TGTGCTAGTGGTTTGGCTTTCACACCCTTTACACTAGCGGGGGGCACAGATACGCAGTATTTT.

The table lists this clone with a count of one. The chain combines TRBV6-6 with TRBJ1-1; no firm D call. V was trimmed by 2 bases and J by 1 base, leaving 5 bases between them. Germline V gives CDR1 MNHNY, CDR2 SVGAGI (reference sequence). CDR3 length equals 13 residues. CDR3 nucleotides: TGTGCCAGCAGTTACATAGGGAACACTGAAGCTTTCTTT. This encodes CASSYIGNTEAFF.

This clone has a single count. V usage is TRBV2 and J usage is TRBJ1-2; perhaps TRBD1 as D (6 bases). Germline V gene lookup returns CDR1 SNHLY and CDR2 FYNNEI. The CDR3 has 13 amino acids. Trimming removed 6 bases from V and 6 bases from J, with 14 bases in between. The CDR3 nucleotides are TGTGCCAGCAGGGCTGACAGGTCCCATGGCTACACCTTC. Its protein product is CASRADRSHGYTF.

The chain recombines TRBV15 with TRBJ1-4; 7 bases are shared with TRBD1. V lost 5 bases to trimming and J lost 2 bases; unmatched junction nucleotides: 11. Germline-derived CDR1 and CDR2 are LNHNV and YYDKDF (reference sequence). The CDR3 spans 17 residues. The CDR3 DNA sequence: TGTGCCACCAGCCACCGGGGAGGGGGCTTGACTAATGAAAAACTGTTTTTT. Encoded protein: CATSHRGGGLTNEKLFF.

V gene TRBV6-6 combines with J gene TRBJ2-7; D is uncertain. The length of the CDR3 is 13 residues. Germline V CDR1 and CDR2: MNHNY, SVGAGI (reference sequence). Trimming removed 4 bases at V and 2 bases at J, with 9 bases between. CDR3 residues: CASSSRVPYEQYF. The CDR3 DNA follows: TGTGCCAGCAGTTCCCGCGTCCCCTACGAGCAGTACTTC.

The chain carries TRBV9 and TRBJ2-2, with D perhaps TRBD2 (5 bases). V lost 4 bases and J 0 bases, leaving 19 bases between the germline ends. The CDR3 is 18 residues long. CDR1 is SGDLS, CDR2 YYNGEE, per germline. The CDR3 here is CASSSRGSAITNTGELFF. The CDR3 DNA is TGTGCCAGCAGCTCCCGGGGTAGCGCGATAACGAACACCGGGGAGCTGTTTTTT.

V is TRBV12-3 or TRBV12-4 and J is TRBJ1-1; D gene ambiguous. The CDR3 spans 12 residues. V was shortened by 2 bases and J by 4 bases, with 5 bases between the two germline ends. CDR3 sequence reads: CASSLTGTEAFF. DNA of the CDR3: TGTGCCAGCAGTTTAACGGGCACTGAAGCTTTCTTT.

V and J are TRBV15 and TRBJ1-4; possible D gene TRBD1, 6 bases. The CDR3 contains 16 residues. V was pared by 3 bases and J by 4 bases, with 15 bases between. The germline V gene has CDR1 LNHNV and CDR2 YYDKDF (reference sequence). CDR3 residues: CATSRRGGPNNEKLFF. CDR3 DNA: TGTGCCACCAGCAGGAGAGGGGGGCCAAATAATGAAAAACTGTTTTTT.

The V call is TRBV27, the J call TRBJ2-3; 9 nucleotides agree with TRBD2. The V segment lost 6 bases and the J segment 11 bases; nucleotides outside the gene matches: 15. Germline CDR1 MNHEY, CDR2 SMNVEV (reference sequence). The CDR3 length is 15 residues. The CDR3 is CASRELAGSGIGQYF. As DNA, the CDR3 is TGTGCCAGCAGGGAACTAGCGGGCTCAGGGATTGGGCAGTATTTT.

V gene TRBV7-2 combines with J gene TRBJ2-3; D unclear. Between the trimmed V and J ends, which lost 5 bases and 1 base, there was a span of 4 bases. The CDR3 has 12 residues. Germline loops: CDR1 SGHTA, CDR2 FQGNSA. Here the CDR3 reads CASSPGTDTQYF. CDR3 DNA sequence: TGTGCCAGCAGCCCTGGCACAGATACGCAGTATTTT. The entire variable domain, with the rest obtained from reference TRBV7-2 and TRBJ2-3, is as follows: GAGVSQSPSNKVTEKGKDVELRCDPISGHTALYWYRQSLGQGLEFLIYFQGNSAPDKSGLPSDRFSAERTGGSVSTLTIQRTQQEDSAVYLCASSPGTDTQYFGPGTRLTVL.

The rearrangement uses TRBV16 and TRBJ2-7; TRBD1 matches 7 bases. The germline gives CDR1 KGHSY, CDR2 FQNENV. V dropped 2 bases and J dropped 6; count of bases not matched to a gene: 4. CDR3 length: 13 residues. Here the CDR3 reads CASSQSSGGEQYF. The CDR3 nucleotides read TGTGCCAGCAGCCAAAGTTCAGGGGGCGAGCAGTACTTC.

This rearrangement joins TRBV3-1 (or the pseudogene TRBV3-2) to TRBJ1-1, with 7 bases that match TRBD1. Germline V gene data show CDR1 as LGHDT and CDR2 as YNNKEL (reference sequence). The CDR3 runs to 14 residues. Trimming cost V 2 bases and J 1 base; bases outside gene matches: 1. DNA for the CDR3: TGTGCCAGCAGCCAATGGGACAGGAACACTGAAGCTTTCTTT. As protein: CASSQWDRNTEAFF.

The chain joins TRBV7-9 to TRBJ1-5; D is ambiguous. The CDR3 length is 12 residues. V lost 5 bases and J lost 4, with 6 bases in between. Germline lookup yields CDR1 SEHNR and CDR2 FQNEAQ (reference sequence). CDR3: CASSPGNQPQHF. The DNA for the CDR3 is TGTGCCAGCAGCCCCGGGAATCAGCCCCAGCATTTT. Combining the CDR3 with reference TRBV7-9 and TRBJ1-5 gives the whole variable domain DTGVSQNPRHKITKRGQNVTFRCDPISEHNRLYWYRQTLGQGPEFLTYFQNEAQLEKSRLLSDRFSAERPKGSFSTLEIQRTEQGDSAMYLCASSPGNQPQHFGDGTRLSIL.